The sample holds many counts of the clone carrying this T cell receptor (beta chain). Unique molecular identifiers featured in how the TCRbeta library was prepared. TCRdb independently ran MiXCR on the PCR reads; one entry per CDR3 protein. This table has some 250,000 distinct CDR3 sequences, about 11% appearing once. The data originate from a study of T-cell reconstitution after alpha-beta-depleted transplantation in children. The CDR3 consists of 13 residues. With V trimmed by 4 bases and J by 7 bases, 4 bases remained unmatched. The germline V gene has CDR1 SGDLS and CDR2 YYNGEE. The origin of this receptor is a human donor who donated a stem cell graft to a child with acute lymphoblastic leukemia. The material was PBMCs from the stem cell graft donor, obtained from the stem cell graft. This chain links TRBV9 with TRBJ2-2, with 7 nucleotides matching TRBD1. In DNA form, the CDR3 reads TGTGCCAGCAGCCCCCGGACAGGCGGGGAGCTGTTTTTT. Translation gives CASSPRTGGELFF.